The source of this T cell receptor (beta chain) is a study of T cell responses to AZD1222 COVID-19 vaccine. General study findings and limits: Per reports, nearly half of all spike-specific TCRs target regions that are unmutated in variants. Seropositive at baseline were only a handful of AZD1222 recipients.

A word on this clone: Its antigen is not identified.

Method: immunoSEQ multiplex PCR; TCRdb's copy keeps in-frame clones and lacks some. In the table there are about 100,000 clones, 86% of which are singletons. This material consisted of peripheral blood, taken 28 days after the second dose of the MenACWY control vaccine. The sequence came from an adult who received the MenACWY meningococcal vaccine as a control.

CDR3 sequence reads: CASRAGGNQPQHF. CDR3 nucleotide sequence: TGTGCCAGCAGAGCGGGGGGCAATCAGCCCCAGCATTTT. V usage is TRBV6-5 and J usage is TRBJ1-5; possibly TRBD1 for D (5 bases). CDR1 and CDR2 from the germline V gene are MNHEY and SVGAGI. This CDR3 is 13 amino acids long. Trimming removed 6 bases from V and 2 bases from J, with 8 bases in between.